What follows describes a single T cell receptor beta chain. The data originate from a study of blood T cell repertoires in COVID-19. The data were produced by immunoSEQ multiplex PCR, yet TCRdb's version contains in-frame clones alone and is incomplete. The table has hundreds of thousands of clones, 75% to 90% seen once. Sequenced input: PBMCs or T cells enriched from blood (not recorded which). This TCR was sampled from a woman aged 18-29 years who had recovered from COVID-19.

For the CDR3, the DNA is TGTGCCAGCAGCCGATCGACTAGCGGGGGAGACCGGGGGCAGTTCTTC. It codes for CASSRSTSGGDRGQFF. The chain is built from TRBV11-3 and TRBJ2-1; TRBD2 matches at 12 bases. Germline V gene sequence: CDR1 SGHNT, CDR2 YENEEA. V dropped 5 bases and J dropped 12; count of bases not matched to a gene: 14. The CDR3 has 16 residues.